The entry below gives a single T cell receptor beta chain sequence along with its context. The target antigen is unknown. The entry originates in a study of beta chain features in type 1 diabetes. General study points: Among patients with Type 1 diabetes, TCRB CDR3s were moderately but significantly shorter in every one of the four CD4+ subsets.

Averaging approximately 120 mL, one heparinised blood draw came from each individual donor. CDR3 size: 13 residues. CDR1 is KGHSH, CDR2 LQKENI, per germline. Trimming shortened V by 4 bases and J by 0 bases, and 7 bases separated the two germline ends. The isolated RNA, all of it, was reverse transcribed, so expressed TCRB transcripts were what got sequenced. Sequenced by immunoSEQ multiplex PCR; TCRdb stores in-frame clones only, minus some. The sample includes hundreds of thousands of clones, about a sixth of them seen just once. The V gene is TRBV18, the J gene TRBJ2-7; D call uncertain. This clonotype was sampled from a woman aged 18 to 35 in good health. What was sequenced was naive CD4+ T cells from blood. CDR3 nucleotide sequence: TGTGCCAGCTCACTATCTGCCTCCTACGAGCAGTACTTC. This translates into CASSLSASYEQYF.